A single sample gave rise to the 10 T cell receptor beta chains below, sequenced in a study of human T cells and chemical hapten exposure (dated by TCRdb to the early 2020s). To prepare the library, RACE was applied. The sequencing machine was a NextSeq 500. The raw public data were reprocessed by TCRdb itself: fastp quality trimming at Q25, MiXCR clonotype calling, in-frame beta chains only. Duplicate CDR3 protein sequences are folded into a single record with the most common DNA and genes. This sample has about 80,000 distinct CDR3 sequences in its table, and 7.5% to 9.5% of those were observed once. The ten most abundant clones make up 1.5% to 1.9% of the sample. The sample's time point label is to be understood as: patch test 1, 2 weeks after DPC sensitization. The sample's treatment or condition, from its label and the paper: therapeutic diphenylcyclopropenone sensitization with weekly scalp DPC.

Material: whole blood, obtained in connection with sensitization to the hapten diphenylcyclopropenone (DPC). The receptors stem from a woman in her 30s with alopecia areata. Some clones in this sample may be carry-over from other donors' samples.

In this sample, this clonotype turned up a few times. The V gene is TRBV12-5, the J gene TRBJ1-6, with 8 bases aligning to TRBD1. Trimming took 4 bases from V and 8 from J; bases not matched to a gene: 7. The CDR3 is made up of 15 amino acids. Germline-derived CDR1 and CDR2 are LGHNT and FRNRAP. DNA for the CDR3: TGTGCTAGTGGTTGGACGACAGGGGAGTATTCACCCCTCCACTTT. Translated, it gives CASGWTTGEYSPLHF.

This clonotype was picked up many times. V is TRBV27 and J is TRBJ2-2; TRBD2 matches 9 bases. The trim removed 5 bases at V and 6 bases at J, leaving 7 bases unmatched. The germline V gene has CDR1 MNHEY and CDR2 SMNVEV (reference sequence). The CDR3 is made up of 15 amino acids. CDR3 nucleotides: TGTGCCAGCAGTATGGCGGGGGGGCGTCCCGGGGAGCTGTTTTTT. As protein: CASSMAGGRPGELFF.

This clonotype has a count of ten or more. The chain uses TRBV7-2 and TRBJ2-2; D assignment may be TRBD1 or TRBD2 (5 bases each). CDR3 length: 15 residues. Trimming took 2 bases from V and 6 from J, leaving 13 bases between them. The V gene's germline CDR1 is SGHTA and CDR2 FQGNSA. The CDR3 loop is CASSLNRGGAGELFF. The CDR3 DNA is TGTGCCAGCAGCTTAAATCGTGGGGGAGCCGGGGAGCTGTTTTTT.

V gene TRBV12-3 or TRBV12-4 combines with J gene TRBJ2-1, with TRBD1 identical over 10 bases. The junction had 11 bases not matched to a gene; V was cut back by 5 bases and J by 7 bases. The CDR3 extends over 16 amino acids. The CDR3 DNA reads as TGTGCCAGCAGTCTGGACAGGGGGAAGGGTTGGAATGAGCAGTTCTTC. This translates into CASSLDRGKGWNEQFF.

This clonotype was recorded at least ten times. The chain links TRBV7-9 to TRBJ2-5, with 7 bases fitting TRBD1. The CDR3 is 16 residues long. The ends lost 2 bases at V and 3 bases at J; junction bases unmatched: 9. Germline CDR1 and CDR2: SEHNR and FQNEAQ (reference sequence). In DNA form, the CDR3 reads TGTGCCAGCAGCTTATCCTGGACAGGCTCAAAAGAGACCCAGTACTTC. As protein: CASSLSWTGSKETQYF.

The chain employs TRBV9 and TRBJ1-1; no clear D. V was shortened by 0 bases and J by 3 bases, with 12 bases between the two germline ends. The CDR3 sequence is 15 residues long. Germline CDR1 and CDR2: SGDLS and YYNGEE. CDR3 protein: CASSVAHSGDTEAFF. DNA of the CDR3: TGTGCCAGCAGCGTAGCCCACTCCGGTGACACTGAAGCTTTCTTT.

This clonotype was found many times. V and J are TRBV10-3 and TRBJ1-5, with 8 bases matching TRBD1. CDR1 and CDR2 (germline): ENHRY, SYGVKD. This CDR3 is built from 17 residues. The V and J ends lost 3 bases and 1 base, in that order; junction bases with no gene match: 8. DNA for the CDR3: TGTGCCATCAGTGATGATTGGACAGGGCTGAGCAATCAGCCCCAGCATTTT. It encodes CAISDDWTGLSNQPQHF.

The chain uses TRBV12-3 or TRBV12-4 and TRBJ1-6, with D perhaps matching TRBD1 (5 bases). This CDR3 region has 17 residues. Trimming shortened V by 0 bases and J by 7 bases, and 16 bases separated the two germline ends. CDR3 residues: CASSLASTGLINSPLHF. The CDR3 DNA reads TGTGCCAGCAGTTTAGCCTCCACGGGACTCATAAATTCACCCCTCCACTTT.

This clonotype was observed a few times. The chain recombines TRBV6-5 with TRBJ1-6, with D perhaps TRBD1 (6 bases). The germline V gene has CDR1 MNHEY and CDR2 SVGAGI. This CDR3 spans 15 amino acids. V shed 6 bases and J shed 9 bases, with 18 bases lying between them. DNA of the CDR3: TGTGCCAGCAGAGATAACAGGGTTACAATTTCACCCCTCCACTTT. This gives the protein CASRDNRVTISPLHF.

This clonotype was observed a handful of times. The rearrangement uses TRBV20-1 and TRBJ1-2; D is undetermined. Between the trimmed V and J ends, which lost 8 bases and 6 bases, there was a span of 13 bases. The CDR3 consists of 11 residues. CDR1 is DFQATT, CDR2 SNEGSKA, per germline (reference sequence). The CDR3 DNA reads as TGCAGTTTCACAACAGTGGATGGCTACACCTTC. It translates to CSFTTVDGYTF.